Included here is one TCR beta chain sequence, with context. These data belong to a study of blood T cells in healthy people across ages. Germline CDR1 and CDR2: SGHTA and FQGNSA. V was pared by 2 bases and J by 3 bases, with 5 bases between. CDR3 size: 13 residues. Primed by a sample-barcoded 5' primer and a J-beta primer mix, a second PCR proceeded for roughly 6 to 12 cycles. Each cDNA molecule received a tag from a template-switch adaptor that had 12 random nucleotides. TCRdb reanalysed the 5' RACE reads using MiXCR and keeps one entry per CDR3 protein. The data hold approximately 780,000 distinct CDR3 sequences, with about a quarter observed a single time. This sample was shared with a second study, whose subject was T cells of mothers and their children.

The sequenced material came from blood. The genes are TRBV7-2 and TRBJ2-4, with D unclear. The receptor comes from a boy between 10 and 17 years old in good health. Written as DNA, the CDR3 is TGTGCCAGCAGCTTAAATAACAAAAACATTCAGTACTTC. Amino acids: CASSLNNKNIQYF.